Presented here are 13 T cell receptor beta chains from one specimen sequenced in a study of CD8 T cells in ankylosing spondylitis. A single record per CDR3 protein comes from TCRdb applying MiXCR to the 5' RACE reads. The table records 230,000 or so distinct CDR3 sequences, 18% of them present only once. The sample comprised blood, either unsorted or a sorted T cell fraction (not recorded which). Every receptor here comes from a male donor with ankylosing spondylitis or in good health (not recorded which).

This clonotype was counted many times. The rearrangement joins TRBV19 to TRBJ2-1; D is ambiguous. CDR3 length: 13 residues. CDR1 and CDR2 (germline): LNHDA, SQIVND (reference sequence). V was clipped by 5 bases and J by 4 bases, with 9 bases between them. CDR3 bases: TGTGCCAGTAGTGTGGACGGGTACAATGAGCAGTTCTTC. Its translation: CASSVDGYNEQFF.

This clonotype was detected a few times. The CDR3 protein is CATSGVPSYEQYF. The DNA for the CDR3 is TGTGCCACCAGTGGGGTACCTTCGTACGAGCAGTACTTC. The chain recombines TRBV24-1 with TRBJ2-7; no reliable D call. The CDR3 is 13 residues long. The germline V gene encodes CDR1 KGHDR and CDR2 SFDVKD. With 5 bases removed from V and 4 bases from J, the gap between germline ends came to 11 bases.

This clonotype showed up just a few times. This rearrangement joins TRBV5-1 to TRBJ2-7; 8 bases match TRBD2. This CDR3 comprises 15 residues. Losses at the gene ends were 1 base for V and 3 bases for J; bases not matched to a gene: 6. In germline, CDR1 is SGHRS, CDR2 YFSETQ. As DNA, the CDR3 is TGCGCCAGCAGCTTGTCGATAGCGGGACACTACGAGCAGTACTTC. Translating gives CASSLSIAGHYEQYF.

V is TRBV24-1 and J is TRBJ2-2; D is ambiguous. Germline loops: CDR1 KGHDR, CDR2 SFDVKD. V dropped 1 base and J dropped 6 bases, with 5 bases sitting between them. This CDR3 region has 13 residues. Here the CDR3 reads CATSDLLSGELFF. The CDR3 DNA is TGTGCCACCAGTGATTTACTTTCCGGGGAGCTGTTTTTT.

This clonotype was seen many times. The rearrangement joins TRBV5-1 to TRBJ2-7; 10 nucleotides line up with TRBD1. CDR3 length: 14 amino acids. V lost 3 bases and J lost 6; bases outside the gene matches: 6. Germline CDR1 reads SGHRS; CDR2 reads YFSETQ. The CDR3 DNA sequence: TGCGCCAGCAGCTCCGGGACAGGGGAGGGCGAGCAGTACTTC. Its translation is CASSSGTGEGEQYF.

The CDR3 loop reads CASSQADDAGRKTQYF. The CDR3 DNA sequence: TGTGCCAGCAGCCAGGCCGATGACGCAGGGAGGAAGACCCAGTACTTC. J is TRBJ2-5 and V is TRBV3-1; D may be TRBD2 (6 bases). Germline CDR1 reads LGHDT; CDR2 reads YNNKEL (reference sequence). CDR3 size: 16 residues. The ends were cut back, 3 bases at V and 6 bases at J, with 20 bases in the middle.

This clonotype was counted between two and nine times. The chain uses TRBV12-3 or TRBV12-4 and TRBJ2-5; D gene unclear. V was pared by 3 bases and J by 5 bases, with 16 bases between. The CDR3 has 15 amino acids. The CDR3 DNA follows: TGTGCCAGCAGTTTGTCTTCGGGTGTCTCGGAGACCCAGTACTTC. Amino acid sequence: CASSLSSGVSETQYF.

The rearrangement joins TRBV27 to TRBJ1-2, with TRBD1 identical over 7 bases. V lost 3 bases to trimming and J lost 3 bases; unmatched junction nucleotides: 7. Germline V gene data show CDR1 as MNHEY and CDR2 as SMNVEV (reference sequence). The CDR3 extends over 15 amino acids. The CDR3 DNA sequence: TGTGCCAGCAGTTTTGGGAGGGGGCTCGACTATGGCTACACCTTC. This translates into CASSFGRGLDYGYTF.

This clonotype was detected a few times. The rearrangement links TRBV10-3 to TRBJ1-1; D remains ambiguous. The germline CDR1 and CDR2 sequences are ENHRY and SYGVKD. V was clipped by 3 bases and J by 0 bases, with 11 bases between them. The CDR3 spans 15 residues. The CDR3 sequence: CAISDTLLMNTEAFF. The CDR3, as DNA: TGTGCCATCAGTGACACACTCCTAATGAACACTGAAGCTTTCTTT.

The rearrangement links TRBV25-1 to TRBJ1-3, with D hard to call. The CDR3 consists of 15 residues. The V and J ends lost 1 base and 8 bases respectively, with 15 bases between them. CDR1 is MGHDK, CDR2 SYGVNS, per germline. CDR3 DNA sequence: TGTGCCAGCAGTGAATGGGGTCTGAAGGGAGACACCATATATTTT. Its protein is CASSEWGLKGDTIYF.

The chain recombines TRBV20-1 with TRBJ2-7; tentatively, D is TRBD1 (5 bases). V was clipped by 5 bases and J by 2 bases, with 13 bases between them. The CDR3 spans 13 residues. Germline values: CDR1 DFQATT, CDR2 SNEGSKA (reference sequence). The CDR3 here is CSAGSVGAYEQYF. The CDR3, as DNA: TGCAGTGCTGGAAGCGTAGGGGCCTACGAGCAGTACTTC.

Only a few counts were recorded for this clonotype. The V and J genes are TRBV6-1 and TRBJ1-4, with D perhaps matching TRBD1 (6 bases). The ends were cut back, 7 bases at V and 0 bases at J, with 12 bases in the middle. Germline loops: CDR1 MNHNS, CDR2 SASEGT. The CDR3 totals 15 residues. CDR3 sequence: CASTGQTTTNEKLFF. CDR3 DNA sequence: TGTGCCAGCACCGGACAGACGACAACTAATGAAAAACTGTTTTTT.

The V gene is TRBV5-1, the J gene TRBJ2-4; D is possibly TRBD1 or TRBD2 (5 bases each). This CDR3 is built from 17 residues. Germline loops: CDR1 SGHRS, CDR2 YFSETQ. V shed 4 bases and J shed 0 bases, with 17 bases lying between them. The CDR3 nucleotides are TGCGCCAGCAGCCTGGGGAGCCCGGGGCTAGCCAAAAACATTCAGTACTTC. Its translation: CASSLGSPGLAKNIQYF.